One and the same sample provided the 21 T cell receptor beta chains below, sequenced in a study of cytomegalovirus exposure and HLA in healthy donors. 13 Jbeta primers and 60 Vbeta primers were used for the PCR. Only in-frame clones appear in the TCRdb table, and some are missing; sequencing was by immunoSEQ multiplex PCR. The table includes more than 140,000 clones, around 79% detected once. Sequencing input: PBMCs. All receptors come from a man aged 25-40 years in good health and CMV-seropositive.

The chain couples TRBV9 to TRBJ2-2; 9 bases are shared with TRBD1. The germline gives CDR1 SGDLS, CDR2 YYNGEE. With 5 bases clipped from V and 3 bases from J, the junction kept 5 bases outside the gene matches. There are 15 residues in the CDR3. The CDR3 protein is CASSYRGLDTGELFF. In nucleotides, the CDR3 is TGTGCCAGCAGTTACAGGGGGCTGGACACCGGGGAGCTGTTTTTT.

V and J are TRBV5-1 and TRBJ2-7; the match to TRBD2 covers 10 bases. This CDR3 comprises 15 residues. V shed 3 bases, J shed 2 bases, and the junction held 5 bases outside the gene matches. Germline loops: CDR1 SGHRS, CDR2 YFSETQ. This chain's CDR3 is CASSSELAGPYEQYF. CDR3 nucleotide sequence: TGCGCCAGCAGCTCGGAACTAGCGGGGCCCTACGAGCAGTACTTC.

The chain employs TRBV19 and TRBJ1-4; D is unresolved. The CDR3 is made up of 12 amino acids. The germline V gene encodes CDR1 LNHDA and CDR2 SQIVND (reference sequence). Trimming left V 3 bases short and J 10 bases short, with 9 bases between. The CDR3 region has the DNA TGTGCCAGTAGTATGGGCATGTCAAAACTGTTTTTT. Translated: CASSMGMSKLFF.

The chain has TRBV5-1 and TRBJ2-1; D perhaps matches TRBD1 (8 bases). This CDR3 has 15 amino acids. Trimming took off 4 bases at V and 4 bases at J, with 15 bases between the two ends. In germline, CDR1 is SGHRS, CDR2 YFSETQ. The CDR3, as DNA: TGCGCCAGCAGCCTACAGGGGGGGGTGTACAATGAGCAGTTCTTC. Protein: CASSLQGGVYNEQFF.

V and J are TRBV19 and TRBJ2-2; possibly TRBD1 for D (5 bases). With 4 bases removed from V and 3 bases from J, the gap between germline ends came to 30 bases. In germline, CDR1 is LNHDA, CDR2 SQIVND (reference sequence). There are 21 residues in the CDR3. The CDR3 loop reads CASSKKVRASKYQLYTGELFF. In nucleotides, the CDR3 is TGTGCCAGTAGTAAGAAGGTCAGGGCATCCAAATACCAACTTTACACCGGGGAGCTGTTTTTT.

The chain combines TRBV5-1 with TRBJ2-5, with 8 bases fitting TRBD1. CDR3 length: 16 amino acids. V lost 1 base and J lost 3; bases outside the gene matches: 8. The germline gives CDR1 SGHRS, CDR2 YFSETQ. The CDR3 DNA is TGCGCCAGCAGCTTGACCCTCGGACAGGGTGAAGAGACCCAGTACTTC. The encoded protein is CASSLTLGQGEETQYF. The full variable domain, rest sourced from reference TRBV5-1 and TRBJ2-5, is KAGVTQTPRYLIKTRGQQVTLSCSPISGHRSVSWYQQTPGQGLQFLFEYFSETQRNKGNFPGRFSGRQFSNSRSEMNVSTLELGDSALYLCASSLTLGQGEETQYFGPGTRLLVL.

The chain carries TRBV6-5 and TRBJ1-1; D is undetermined. V was trimmed by 8 bases and J by 0 bases, leaving 13 bases between them. Germline CDR1 and CDR2: MNHEY and SVGAGI. The CDR3 totals 14 residues. This chain's CDR3 is CASVSGVMNTEAFF. CDR3 DNA sequence: TGTGCCAGCGTAAGCGGGGTAATGAACACTGAAGCTTTCTTT.

This clone was recorded once. The chain links TRBV27 to TRBJ2-1; 10 bases are a match to TRBD2. The CDR3 runs 21 residues. Germline values: CDR1 MNHEY, CDR2 SMNVEV (reference sequence). With 3 bases clipped from V and 7 bases from J, the junction kept 24 bases outside the gene matches. CDR3 loop: CASSLGRASGRGRPAWNEQFF. The CDR3 DNA reads TGTGCCAGCAGTTTGGGCCGGGCTAGCGGGAGAGGTCGCCCGGCTTGGAATGAGCAGTTCTTC.

Comment on this clone: The junction and the germline gene differ at one end; a read error may be behind it. This sequence joins TRBV27 and TRBJ1-2; maybe TRBD1 (5 bases). Germline CDR1 is MNHEY and CDR2 is SMNVEV (reference sequence). CDR3 length: 15 amino acids. The CDR3 coding sequence is TGTGCCCGCAGTTTATCGATAGGGGTGGGCTATGGCTACACCTTC. It yields the protein CARSLSIGVGYGYTF.

This clone was detected once. V usage is TRBV27 and J usage is TRBJ2-7, with 12 nucleotides matching TRBD2. Germline values: CDR1 MNHEY, CDR2 SMNVEV (reference sequence). CDR3 length: 15 residues. V trimming: 5 bases; J trimming: 10 bases; junction bases outside the gene matches: 12. CDR3 residues: CASSPGASGRAGQYF. CDR3 coding DNA: TGTGCCAGCAGTCCGGGGGCTAGCGGGAGGGCCGGACAGTACTTC.

This clone was recorded only once. The CDR3 sequence is CASSMGSRGNEQFF. In nucleotides, the CDR3 is TGTGCCAGTAGTATGGGCTCCCGGGGAAATGAGCAGTTCTTC. The chain carries TRBV19 and TRBJ2-1; possible D gene TRBD2, 5 bases. The CDR3 is made up of 14 amino acids. Germline V gene data show CDR1 as LNHDA and CDR2 as SQIVND (reference sequence). Trimming took 3 bases from V and 7 from J, leaving 13 bases between them.

This chain uses TRBV7-8 with TRBJ1-5, with D perhaps matching TRBD1 (5 bases). The V end lost 0 bases, the J end lost 6 bases, and 15 bases lay between the germline ends. The CDR3 has 16 amino acids. Looked up from germline, CDR1 is SGHVS and CDR2 is FQNEAQ. DNA for the CDR3: TGTGCCAGCAGCTTAGCGCTAGGGGAAATCGGTCAGCCCCAGCATTTT. The encoded protein is CASSLALGEIGQPQHF.

This clone was detected only a few times. V gene TRBV9 combines with J gene TRBJ2-3, with unresolved D. CDR3 length: 13 amino acids. The V end lost 3 bases, the J end lost 4 bases, and 9 bases lay between the germline ends. CDR1 SGDLS and CDR2 YYNGEE come from the germline V gene. The CDR3 spells CASSAPSADTQYF. The CDR3, as DNA: TGTGCCAGCAGCGCACCTTCGGCAGATACGCAGTATTTT.

In this sample, this clone turned up once. The chain links TRBV27 to TRBJ1-4; 7 positions agree with TRBD1. This CDR3 comprises 14 residues. CDR1 MNHEY and CDR2 SMNVEV come from the germline V gene (reference sequence). V gave up 7 bases and J gave up 5 bases; unmatched junction bases: 7. CDR3 loop: CASNHRGSNEKLFF. For the CDR3, the DNA is TGTGCCAGCAATCACAGGGGCTCCAATGAAAAACTGTTTTTT. Using reference TRBV27 and TRBJ1-4 for the parts outside the CDR3, the full variable domain is EAQVTQNPRYLITVTGKKLTVTCSQNMNHEYMSWYRQDPGLGLRQIYYSMNVEVTDKGDVPEGYKVSRKEKRNFPLILESPSPNQTSLYFCASNHRGSNEKLFFGSGTQLSVL.

This chain connects TRBV18 to TRBJ2-3, with TRBD1 matching 9 bases. CDR3 length: 14 amino acids. The trim removed 3 bases at V and 3 bases at J, leaving 1 base unmatched. CDR1 is KGHSH and CDR2 is LQKENI in the germline V gene. The DNA for the CDR3 is TGTGCCAGCTCACCGGACAGGGGAACAGATACGCAGTATTTT. Protein sequence: CASSPDRGTDTQYF.

The chain combines TRBV5-1 with TRBJ2-7; 7 bases are a match to TRBD1. The trim removed 5 bases at V and 2 bases at J, leaving 4 bases unmatched. CDR1 and CDR2 (germline): SGHRS, YFSETQ. The CDR3 covers 13 residues. CDR3 DNA: TGCGCCAGCAGTTCGACAGGGACCTACGAGCAGTACTTC. Translating it yields CASSSTGTYEQYF.

This clone was counted a few times. V gene TRBV7-9 combines with J gene TRBJ2-3, with unresolved D. There are 14 residues in the CDR3. The ends were cut back, 1 base at V and 5 bases at J, with 10 bases in the middle. Germline CDR1 reads SEHNR; CDR2 reads FQNEAQ (reference sequence). The CDR3 loop reads CASSLVLVGDTQYF. The DNA for the CDR3 is TGTGCCAGCAGCTTAGTCCTAGTAGGAGATACGCAGTATTTT.

The chain joins TRBV18 to TRBJ1-1, with D possibly being TRBD1 (6 bases). Germline V CDR1 and CDR2: KGHSH, LQKENI. V lost 3 bases and J lost 5, with 19 bases in between. The CDR3 has 16 amino acids. DNA for the CDR3: TGTGCCAGCTCACCCCCGGGGAGGGGGTCTGGAACTGAAGCTTTCTTT. Protein product: CASSPPGRGSGTEAFF.

The chain links TRBV7-7 to TRBJ2-1; maybe TRBD2 (7 bases). This CDR3 contains 16 residues. The V end lost 1 base, the J end lost 7 bases, and 17 bases lay between the germline ends. CDR1 SSHAT and CDR2 FNYEAQ come from the germline V gene (reference sequence). For the CDR3, the DNA is TGTGCCAGCAGCTTAGATGGGCGGGGGCGGGGAAATGAGCAGTTCTTC. Translated, it gives CASSLDGRGRGNEQFF. The complete variable domain, with remaining parts taken from reference TRBV7-7 and TRBJ2-1, reads GAGVSQSPRYKVTKRGQDVTLRCDPISSHATLYWYQQALGQGPEFLTYFNYEAQPDKSGLPSDRFSAERPEGSISTLTIQRTEQRDSAMYRCASSLDGRGRGNEQFFGPGTRLTVL.

The chain couples TRBV6-4 to TRBJ1-2; 9 bases are shared with TRBD1. The V gene's germline CDR1 is MRHNA and CDR2 SNTAGT. The CDR3 contains 16 residues. V lost 5 bases, J lost 0 bases, and 7 bases stayed unmatched. The CDR3 coding sequence is TGTGCCAGCAGTAAAAGCGGGACAGGGACTAACTATGGCTACACCTTC. Protein: CASSKSGTGTNYGYTF.

The rearrangement links TRBV19 to TRBJ2-3, with a tentative D call TRBD2 (6 bases). CDR3 length: 14 residues. V lost 4 bases, J lost 2 bases, and 10 bases lay in between. CDR1 is LNHDA and CDR2 is SQIVND in the germline V gene (reference sequence). In nucleotides, the CDR3 is TGTGCCAGTAGTAGCGGGGCTGCCACAGATACGCAGTATTTT. Translating it yields CASSSGAATDTQYF.